This T cell receptor beta chain was captured by sequencing in a study of T cell repertoires in cytomegalovirus infection. Study in general: Peptides in the study included HLA-C-restricted and HLA-B-restricted CMV epitopes. It can be stated that public TCR beta signatures indicated CMV infection as well as a matching HLA type. Study-wide points: There were carriers of CMV plus the relevant HLA, and cumulative public TCR beta family frequency identified them. The ex vivo response was dominated by HLA-C-restricted CMV-specific TCR beta clonotypes.

With regard to this clonotype: Antigen specificity is unknown.

The CDR3 has 14 amino acids. Germline V gene sequence: CDR1 LNHDA, CDR2 SQIVND (reference sequence). V gave up 4 bases and J gave up 4 bases, with 11 bases separating them. Each CDR3 protein gets one entry after TCRdb re-called the reads with MiXCR. The table includes about 830,000 distinct CDR3 sequences, roughly 33% detected once. The sample in question was cultured CD8+ T cells from PBMCs, obtained from culture after CMV antigen stimulation. The sequence came from a human donor in good health (CMV status not recorded). Some clones in this sample may be carry-over from other donors' samples. The chain joins TRBV19 to TRBJ1-5; the D is unclear. The CDR3 here is CASSKTEKNQPQHF. The CDR3 nucleotides read TGTGCCAGTAGTAAAACAGAGAAGAATCAGCCCCAGCATTTT.